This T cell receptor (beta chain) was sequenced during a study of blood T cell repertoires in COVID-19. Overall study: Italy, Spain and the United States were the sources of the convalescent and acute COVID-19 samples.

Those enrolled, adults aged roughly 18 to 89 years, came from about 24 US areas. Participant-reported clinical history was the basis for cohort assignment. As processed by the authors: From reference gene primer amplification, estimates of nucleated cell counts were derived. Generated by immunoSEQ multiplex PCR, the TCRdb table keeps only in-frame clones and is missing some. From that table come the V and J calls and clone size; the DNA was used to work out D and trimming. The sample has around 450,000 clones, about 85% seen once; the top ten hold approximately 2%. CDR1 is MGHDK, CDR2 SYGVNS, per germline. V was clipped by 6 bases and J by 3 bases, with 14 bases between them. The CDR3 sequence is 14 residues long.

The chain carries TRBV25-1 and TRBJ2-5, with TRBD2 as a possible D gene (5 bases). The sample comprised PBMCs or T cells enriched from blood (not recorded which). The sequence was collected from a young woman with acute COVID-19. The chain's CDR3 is CASREREQKETQYF. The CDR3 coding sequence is TGTGCCAGCAGGGAGAGGGAGCAGAAAGAGACCCAGTACTTC.